The rows below give T cell receptor beta chains drawn from one sample of a study of blood T cell repertoires in COVID-19. The protocol was immunoSEQ multiplex PCR, while the TCRdb copy is restricted to in-frame clones and leaves out a portion. The profile covers 250,000 to 300,000 clones, with roughly four fifths appearing a single time and 5% taken by the ten largest. What was sequenced was PBMCs or T cells enriched from blood (not recorded which). These receptors came from a man in his forties who had been exposed to COVID-19. CDR3s include the opening cysteine and the closing phenylalanine or tryptophan. Fields, in order: clone size, V gene, D gene, J gene, CDR3 DNA, CDR3 protein. D genes are given only for firm matches. Clone size, where shown, is once, few, many, or a class for clones that have expanded.

clone_size: -
v_call: TRBV2
d_call: -
j_call: TRBJ1-5
cdr3_nt: TGTGCCAGCAGTGAACCTCCGGGGGGACTCCAGCCCCAGCATTTT
cdr3_aa: CASSEPPGGLQPQHF

clone_size: -
v_call: TRBV7-2
d_call: -
j_call: TRBJ1-2
cdr3_nt: TGTGCCAGCAGCTTATTTAAGCAGGGCTATGGCTACACCTTC
cdr3_aa: CASSLFKQGYGYTF

clone_size: -
v_call: TRBV7-3
d_call: -
j_call: TRBJ2-3
cdr3_nt: TGTGCCAGCAGCTTATCATCCACAGATACGCAGTATTTT
cdr3_aa: CASSLSSTDTQYF

clone_size: once
v_call: TRBV2
d_call: TRBD1
j_call: TRBJ1-6
cdr3_nt: TGTGCCAGCGTGGACAGGTTGGGTCTTGGTTCACCCCTCCACTTT
cdr3_aa: CASVDRLGLGSPLHF

clone_size: -
v_call: TRBV30
d_call: -
j_call: TRBJ1-6
cdr3_nt: TGTGCCGGGGCTACAGGCCCAAATTCACCCCTCCACTTT
cdr3_aa: CAGATGPNSPLHF

clone_size: -
v_call: TRBV11-2
d_call: -
j_call: TRBJ2-2
cdr3_nt: TGTGCCAGCAGCTTAGAGGGGGCTTCGAACACCGGGGAGCTGTTTTTT
cdr3_aa: CASSLEGASNTGELFF

clone_size: few
v_call: TRBV2
d_call: TRBD2
j_call: TRBJ2-3
cdr3_nt: TGTGCCAGCAGCGAGCGGGAGGGGACAGATACGCAGTATTTT
cdr3_aa: CASSEREGTDTQYF

clone_size: -
v_call: TRBV10-1
d_call: TRBD2
j_call: TRBJ2-5
cdr3_nt: TGCGCCAGCAGTCAGGGAGGGCGCCAAGAGACCCAGTACTTC
cdr3_aa: CASSQGGRQETQYF

clone_size: -
v_call: TRBV14
d_call: TRBD2
j_call: TRBJ2-3
cdr3_nt: TGTGCCAGCAAAGGCGGGAGCCTAAGGACTGATACGCAGTATTTT
cdr3_aa: CASKGGSLRTDTQYF

clone_size: -
v_call: TRBV6-5
d_call: -
j_call: TRBJ1-1
cdr3_nt: TGTGCCAGCAGTTACTCGATCGGGGGGACCGCTTTCTTT
cdr3_aa: CASSYSIGGTAFF

clone_size: few
v_call: TRBV3-1/TRBV3-2
d_call: TRBD1
j_call: TRBJ1-2
cdr3_nt: TGTGCCAGCAGTCCTCACCGGGACAGCCACTATGGCTACACCTTC
cdr3_aa: CASSPHRDSHYGYTF

clone_size: -
v_call: TRBV27
d_call: TRBD1
j_call: TRBJ1-2
cdr3_nt: TGTGCCAGCAGTTACCTACAGGGGTCCGGGTACGGCTACACCTTC
cdr3_aa: CASSYLQGSGYGYTF

clone_size: once
v_call: TRBV5-6
d_call: TRBD1
j_call: TRBJ1-6
cdr3_nt: TGTGCCAGCAGCCCCGTGGGACAGGGCCTTAGGCCCCTCCACTTT
cdr3_aa: CASSPVGQGLRPLHF

clone_size: -
v_call: TRBV7-3
d_call: TRBD2
j_call: TRBJ2-1
cdr3_nt: TGTGCCAGCAGCTTAAGGCAGGGACAAGCGGGAGCCTACAATGAGCAGTTCTTC
cdr3_aa: CASSLRQGQAGAYNEQFF

clone_size: -
v_call: TRBV4-1
d_call: -
j_call: TRBJ2-7
cdr3_nt: TGCGCCAGCAGCCAAATCGGACTATCCAACGAGCAGTACTTC
cdr3_aa: CASSQIGLSNEQYF

clone_size: -
v_call: TRBV7-9
d_call: -
j_call: TRBJ2-4
cdr3_nt: TGTGCCAGCAAGAAAACCTGGGGCGAAAACATTCAGTACTTC
cdr3_aa: CASKKTWGENIQYF

clone_size: -
v_call: TRBV5-1
d_call: -
j_call: TRBJ1-2
cdr3_nt: TGCGCCAGCAGCTTGAGCCCGGGGGGAGACTATGGCTACACCTTC
cdr3_aa: CASSLSPGGDYGYTF

clone_size: -
v_call: TRBV18
d_call: TRBD2
j_call: TRBJ2-1
cdr3_nt: TGTGCCAGCTCAGCTACCGGGACTAGTGTTTACAATGAGCAGTTCTTC
cdr3_aa: CASSATGTSVYNEQFF

clone_size: -
v_call: TRBV5-8
d_call: TRBD1
j_call: TRBJ1-4
cdr3_nt: TGTGCCAGCAGCCCAGGGACAGGGGAAGGAAATGAAAAACTGTTTTTT
cdr3_aa: CASSPGTGEGNEKLFF

clone_size: -
v_call: TRBV12-5
d_call: TRBD2
j_call: TRBJ2-5
cdr3_nt: TGTGCTAGTGGTTTTTCCCGGTTGAGAATAGCGGGAGATCCCCAAGAGACCCAGTACTTC
cdr3_aa: CASGFSRLRIAGDPQETQYF

clone_size: few
v_call: TRBV11-2
d_call: -
j_call: TRBJ2-2
cdr3_nt: TGTGCCAGCAGTCGACAGCTAAACACCGGGGAGCTGTTTTTT
cdr3_aa: CASSRQLNTGELFF

clone_size: -
v_call: TRBV12-3/TRBV12-4
d_call: -
j_call: TRBJ2-7
cdr3_nt: TGTGCCAGCAGCTCCTACTACGAGCAGTACTTC
cdr3_aa: CASSSYYEQYF

clone_size: -
v_call: TRBV30
d_call: -
j_call: TRBJ2-7
cdr3_nt: TGTGCCTGGAGTGTACAGGGTATCGACGAGCAGTACTTC
cdr3_aa: CAWSVQGIDEQYF

clone_size: -
v_call: TRBV5-1
d_call: TRBD2
j_call: TRBJ2-5
cdr3_nt: TGCGCCAGCAGCTTTGGGAGGGCTGGGGGAGAAGAGACCCAGTACTTC
cdr3_aa: CASSFGRAGGEETQYF

clone_size: -
v_call: TRBV18
d_call: -
j_call: TRBJ2-2
cdr3_nt: TGTGCCAGCTCACTCCGACAGGCGAACACCGGGGAGCTGTTTTTT
cdr3_aa: CASSLRQANTGELFF

clone_size: -
v_call: TRBV28
d_call: -
j_call: TRBJ2-7
cdr3_nt: TGTGCCAGCACGGGCGGACAGAAGGTTAACGAGCAGTACTTC
cdr3_aa: CASTGGQKVNEQYF